The 24 T cell receptor beta chains below all came from one sample that was sequenced in a study of lung T cells in sarcoidosis with Löfgren's syndrome. TCRdb reprocessed the reads via MiXCR and lists one record per CDR3 protein. The table includes roughly 63,000 distinct CDR3 sequences, around 21% detected once. Sequencing was performed on CD4+ T cells from PBMCs. The source is a human donor with sarcoidosis (Löfgren's syndrome or another form), or a control subject (not recorded which).

A few counts support this clonotype. V and J are TRBV7-2 and TRBJ2-5, with 8 bases aligning to TRBD1. The length of the CDR3 is 14 residues. Germline V gives CDR1 SGHTA, CDR2 FQGNSA. J lost 5 bases, V lost 5 bases, and 7 bases had no gene match. In DNA form, the CDR3 reads TGTGCCAGCAGCCTTTACAGGGACAGGGAGACCCAGTACTTC. Translated: CASSLYRDRETQYF.

This clonotype has just a few counts. This may arise from a read error, as a much more abundant clone is one base away. This chain uses TRBV20-1 with TRBJ1-1; D not certain. The CDR3 covers 13 residues. Germline values: CDR1 DFQATT, CDR2 SNEGSKA (reference sequence). The CDR3 DNA reads as TGCGGTGCTACCCTGCCGACTAACACTGAAGCTTTCTTT. Residues: CGATLPTNTEAFF.

This clonotype appeared a few times. This rearrangement joins TRBV12-3 or TRBV12-4 to TRBJ1-3; no definite D call. The germline V and J ends were trimmed by 2 bases and 1 base, with 0 bases remaining between them. The CDR3 length is 12 residues. CDR3 nucleotides: TGTGCCAGCAGTTTATCTGGAAACACCATATATTTT. Encoded protein: CASSLSGNTIYF.

This clonotype was recorded many times. DNA of the CDR3: TGTGCCAGCAGGCGCGAGGATAATCAGCCCCAGCATTTT. Translating it yields CASRREDNQPQHF. V usage is TRBV6-1 and J usage is TRBJ1-5, with D uncertain. V was pared by 6 bases and J by 4 bases, with 10 bases between. CDR3 length equals 13 residues. Germline CDR1 reads MNHNS; CDR2 reads SASEGT.

This clonotype was observed at least ten times. V usage is TRBV6-2 or TRBV6-3 and J usage is TRBJ2-1; D is perhaps TRBD1 (6 bases). Germline CDR1 MNHEY, CDR2 SVGEGT. CDR3 length equals 15 residues. Trimming shortened V by 6 bases and J by 2 bases, and 14 bases separated the two germline ends. CDR3 amino acids: CASSLTGPAYNEQFF. The CDR3 region has the DNA TGTGCCAGCAGCCTGACAGGTCCGGCCTACAATGAGCAGTTCTTC.

This clonotype appeared many times. The V and J genes are TRBV5-1 and TRBJ1-1; no definite D call. V dropped 4 bases and J dropped 1 base, with 8 bases sitting between them. The CDR3 totals 13 residues. Per the germline V gene, CDR1 is SGHRS and CDR2 is YFSETQ. In DNA, the CDR3 is TGCGCCAGCAGCCAAGGGAAGAACACTGAAGCTTTCTTT. Encoded protein: CASSQGKNTEAFF.

In its sample, this clonotype ranks as medium-sized (0.01 to 0.1%). V usage is TRBV27 and J usage is TRBJ2-7, with D maybe TRBD2 (6 bases). Looked up from germline, CDR1 is MNHEY and CDR2 is SMNVEV (reference sequence). Deletions cut 2 bases from V and 4 bases from J, with 21 bases between. The CDR3 is 17 residues long. CDR3 protein: CASSLSPPGVGAYEQYF. The CDR3, as DNA: TGTGCCAGCAGTTTAAGTCCCCCGGGAGTAGGGGCATACGAGCAGTACTTC.

This clonotype was recorded at least ten times. The CDR3 spells CASSRNEQFF. CDR3 nucleotides: TGTGCCAGCAGTCGGAACGAGCAGTTCTTC. The rearrangement uses TRBV12-3 or TRBV12-4 and TRBJ2-1, with unresolved D. There are 10 residues in the CDR3. V was cut by 5 bases and J by 10 bases, with 6 bases left in between.

The count of this clonotype is one. CDR3 in DNA: TGCAGCGTTCCCAGGGACAGGGGGGACTCTGGGGCCAACGTCCTGACTTTC. This sequence encodes CSVPRDRGDSGANVLTF. The rearrangement joins TRBV29-1 to TRBJ2-6; 11 bases align to TRBD1. V was clipped by 5 bases and J by 0 bases; unmatched bases: 6. CDR1 and CDR2 (germline): SQVTM, ANQGSEA. CDR3 length equals 17 residues.

This clonotype was observed a single time. The junction shows a germline mismatch at one end, possibly a read error. The CDR3 nucleotides read TGCGCCAGTAGTATAGGAGGGGCCAGCCGCAACTATGGCTACACCTTC. Translation gives CASSIGGASRNYGYTF. The rearrangement uses TRBV19 and TRBJ1-2; the D gene is possibly TRBD1 (5 bases). This CDR3 spans 16 amino acids. CDR1 is LNHDA, CDR2 SQIVND, per germline (reference sequence).

V usage is TRBV10-2 and J usage is TRBJ2-3, with D possibly being TRBD2 (6 bases). V lost 6 bases to trimming and J lost 5 bases, with 15 bases between them. From germline, CDR1 is WSHSY and CDR2 SAAADI. The CDR3 consists of 14 residues. The chain's CDR3 is CASRSGGAGDTQYF. The CDR3 nucleotides read TGCGCCAGCAGGAGTGGAGGGGCAGGAGATACGCAGTATTTT.

There are a few counts of this clonotype. This is likely a read error, given that the CDR3 carries no conserved phenylalanine or tryptophan at its end. V and J are TRBV28 and TRBJ1-2, with D unclear. The CDR3 covers 12 residues. With 7 bases removed from V and 4 bases from J, the gap between germline ends came to 10 bases. CDR1 MDHEN and CDR2 SYDVKM come from the germline V gene. The CDR3: CASNYWTYGYTS. The CDR3 bases are TGTGCCAGCAATTACTGGACCTATGGCTACACCTCC.

The chain is built from TRBV12-3 or TRBV12-4 and TRBJ2-3; TRBD2 matches at 14 bases. The CDR3 is 20 residues long. After removal of 5 bases from V and 0 bases from J, the junction contained 13 bases not matched to a gene. In DNA form, the CDR3 reads TGTGCCAGCAGTCCGGACCCCGGACTAGCGGGGGGACACAGCACAGATACGCAGTATTTT. Amino acid sequence: CASSPDPGLAGGHSTDTQYF.

This clonotype was recorded a few times. The chain links TRBV19 to TRBJ2-3, with a possible D match to TRBD2 (6 bases). The CDR3 spans 15 residues. Germline V gives CDR1 LNHDA, CDR2 SQIVND (reference sequence). V was pared by 7 bases and J by 1 base, with 15 bases between. The CDR3 DNA reads as TGTGCCAGTACCCCCCCGCGGGGCCGCACAGATACGCAGTATTTT. It is translated as CASTPPRGRTDTQYF.

There are many counts of this clonotype. The chain recombines TRBV28 with TRBJ2-2; the D is unclear. Trimming removed 8 bases from V and 5 bases from J, with 15 bases in between. The CDR3 totals 14 residues. Germline V gene sequence: CDR1 MDHEN, CDR2 SYDVKM. The CDR3 here is CASQTLQLTGELFF. The CDR3 DNA follows: TGTGCCAGCCAAACCCTACAGCTAACCGGGGAGCTGTTTTTT.

As for this clonotype: Since a much larger clone is just one base distant, this may be a read error. J is TRBJ2-3 and V is TRBV6-5; tentative D call: TRBD2 (6 bases). The germline V gene has CDR1 MNHEY and CDR2 SVGAGI. The CDR3 runs 15 residues. CDR3 residues: CANSYTGGGRDTQYF. Here the CDR3 DNA reads TGTGCCAACAGTTACACCGGCGGAGGGAGGGATACGCAGTATTTT.

This clonotype was seen more than once but under ten times. The chain combines TRBV3-1 with TRBJ1-1; 7 bases map to TRBD1. The germline V gene encodes CDR1 LGHDT and CDR2 YNNKEL (reference sequence). With V trimmed by 4 bases and J by 3 bases, 8 bases remained unmatched. CDR3 length: 15 amino acids. This CDR3 reads CASSRLARGHTEAFF. CDR3 nucleotides: TGTGCCAGCAGCCGGCTCGCGAGGGGGCACACTGAAGCTTTCTTT.

The chain links TRBV6-2 or TRBV6-3 to TRBJ2-1; no reliable D call. CDR1 and CDR2 (germline): MNHEY, SVGEGT. This CDR3 has 12 amino acids. The V end was cut by 7 bases, the J end by 6 bases, with 10 bases between. For the CDR3, the DNA is TGTGCCAGCACGACTGGCGTCAATGAGCAGTTCTTC. Translating gives CASTTGVNEQFF.

This clonotype has just a few counts. The rearrangement uses TRBV4-1 and TRBJ2-5; tentative D call: TRBD1 (6 bases). Deletions cut 6 bases from V and 2 bases from J, with 10 bases between. There are 13 residues in the CDR3. In germline, CDR1 is MGHRA, CDR2 YSYEKL. The CDR3 protein is CASRQQGQETQYF. The CDR3 bases are TGCGCCAGCAGACAACAGGGTCAAGAGACCCAGTACTTC.

The sample holds many counts of this clonotype. The chain is built from TRBV20-1 and TRBJ1-4; weak D call: TRBD1 (6 bases). The CDR3 loop spans 15 amino acids. V lost 5 bases and J 5 bases, leaving 18 bases between the germline ends. Germline V gene data show CDR1 as DFQATT and CDR2 as SNEGSKA (reference sequence). The CDR3 loop is CSARIFRGQNEKLFF. CDR3 nucleotide sequence: TGCAGTGCTCGAATTTTCAGGGGCCAGAATGAAAAACTGTTTTTT.

This clonotype occurred many times. V gene TRBV27 combines with J gene TRBJ1-6; no definite D call. Germline V gene sequence: CDR1 MNHEY, CDR2 SMNVEV (reference sequence). The V gene lost 4 bases and the J gene lost 4 bases, with 8 bases spanning the gap. The CDR3 runs to 14 residues. The CDR3, as DNA: TGTGCCAGCAGTTCCGGCTTATATAATTCACCCCTCCACTTT. This sequence encodes CASSSGLYNSPLHF.

This clonotype has ten or more counts. The V call is TRBV20-1, the J call TRBJ2-3; TRBD2 matches 8 bases. Losses at the gene ends were 5 bases for V and 6 bases for J; bases not matched to a gene: 7. The CDR3 loop spans 13 amino acids. The germline V gene has CDR1 DFQATT and CDR2 SNEGSKA (reference sequence). The CDR3 bases are TGCAGTGCTGGGACGGCGGGGGGTGATACGCAGTATTTT. Its translation is CSAGTAGGDTQYF.

The chain is built from TRBV5-4 and TRBJ1-5; a possible D gene is TRBD1 (6 bases). Trimming shortened V by 3 bases and J by 2 bases, and 15 bases separated the two germline ends. Germline-derived CDR1 and CDR2 are SGHNT and YYREEE (reference sequence). This CDR3 is built from 16 residues. The DNA for the CDR3 is TGTGCCAGCAGCTCTGGCGGCAGGGGCGGCAATCAGCCCCAGCATTTT. Residues: CASSSGGRGGNQPQHF.

Only a few counts were recorded for this clonotype. The chain links TRBV11-2 to TRBJ2-1; TRBD2 matches 9 bases. CDR3 length: 14 amino acids. Germline CDR1 SGHAT, CDR2 FQNNGV. Trimming removed 5 bases from V and 8 bases from J; junction bases left unmatched: 7. The CDR3 loop is CASSPWREGDEQFF. CDR3 nucleotides: TGTGCCAGCAGCCCCTGGCGGGAGGGCGATGAGCAGTTCTTC.